The source of this T cell receptor beta chain is a study of shared clonotypes between healthy human individuals. Study at large: Donor ages ranged 18 to 49 years: a couple of women, a few men.

Sequenced by immunoSEQ multiplex PCR; TCRdb stores in-frame clones only, minus some. The sample holds about 700,000 clones, about 91% seen once. CDR1 and CDR2 from the germline V gene are SQVTM and ANQGSEA. Trimming cost V 4 bases and J 0 bases, with 9 bases left between them. The CDR3 has 13 amino acids. In the case of this clone: The antigen is undetermined.

Study-wide points: Incompleteness in sorted-subset sequencing, despite large depth, was shown by rarefaction. Read depth was anticipated to influence clonotype sharing among donors. The study found lower generation probabilities in non-shared clonotypes than in those shared by all four donors.

Naive-designated CD8 cells lacked CD45RO, were positively enriched for CCR7, and omitted terminally differentiated effector memory CD45RA+ cells. The sequence was obtained from a man aged 25 to 40 in good health. The sequenced material came from naive CD8+ T cells sorted from blood. This chain connects TRBV29-1 to TRBJ1-2; possible D gene TRBD1, 5 bases. This CDR3 is CSVVGGTNYGYTF. CDR3 sequence (DNA): TGCAGCGTTGTTGGGGGAACTAACTATGGCTACACCTTC.